The 5 T cell receptor beta chains below come from one sample, sequenced in a study of T cells in Graves' hyperthyroidism and ophthalmopathy. Amplification yielded TCR beta CDR3 regions, with RNA transcripts as the source. The primer set for the first-round RT-PCR of the TCR CDR3 was HTBI. TCRdb passed the multiplex PCR reads through MiXCR, listing each CDR3 protein once. This table has 450,000 to 650,000 distinct CDR3 sequences, approximately 17% appearing once. The sample was blood. All receptors derive from a young woman with Graves' ophthalmopathy.

This clonotype was found a few times. The chain combines TRBV4-1 with TRBJ2-7; 9 bases agree with TRBD2. J lost 2 bases, V lost 6 bases, and 5 bases had no gene match. Germline CDR1 reads MGHRA; CDR2 reads YSYEKL. The CDR3 runs 14 residues. The CDR3 DNA follows: TGCGCCAGCAGGGCTCTAGCGGGGACCTACGAGCAGTACTTC. Protein sequence: CASRALAGTYEQYF.

This clonotype was counted at least ten times. The chain recombines TRBV12-3 or TRBV12-4 with TRBJ1-2; D gene unclear. The CDR3 has 11 residues. Trimming pared 3 bases from V and 8 bases from J, leaving 7 bases between. CDR3 residues: CASSFGGGYTF. The CDR3 DNA is TGTGCCAGCAGTTTCGGAGGCGGCTACACCTTC.

This clonotype has only a few counts. V is TRBV6-2 or TRBV6-3 and J is TRBJ2-3; D not resolved. CDR1 and CDR2 from the germline V gene are MNHEY and SVGEGT. V dropped 5 bases and J dropped 2 bases, with 11 bases sitting between them. There are 14 residues in the CDR3. The CDR3 region has the DNA TGTGCCAGCAGTAAACCGGGCGCCACAGATACGCAGTATTTT. Translating gives CASSKPGATDTQYF.

This clonotype was seen at least ten times. The rearrangement uses TRBV10-3 and TRBJ2-3, with TRBD1 matching over 11 bases. This CDR3 is 17 amino acids long. The ends lost 2 bases at V and 2 bases at J; junction bases unmatched: 6. From germline, CDR1 is ENHRY and CDR2 SYGVKD. CDR3 sequence: CAISEPPGQGVTDTQYF. DNA of the CDR3: TGTGCCATCAGTGAGCCGCCGGGACAGGGGGTCACAGATACGCAGTATTTT.

V and J are TRBV12-3 or TRBV12-4 and TRBJ2-5; D unclear. Trimming stripped 3 bases from V and 3 bases from J, with 11 bases between. CDR3 size: 14 residues. CDR3 region: CASSLGSLEETQYF. As DNA, the CDR3 is TGTGCCAGCAGTTTGGGCAGCCTAGAAGAGACCCAGTACTTC.